These 30 T cell receptor beta chains share one sample of origin, sequenced in a study of blood T cell repertoires in COVID-19. The repertoire was sequenced with immunoSEQ multiplex PCR; TCRdb's copy has only in-frame clones and lacks some. The sample records around 100,000 clones, 80% to 85% being singletons. The specimen sequenced was peripheral blood. The source of these receptors is a woman in her 70s with acute or convalescent COVID-19.

This chain uses TRBV4-1 with TRBJ1-6; 11 positions match TRBD1. This CDR3 spans 18 amino acids. Per the germline V gene, CDR1 is MGHRA and CDR2 is YSYEKL. Unmatched junction bases numbered 8, after V lost 0 bases and J lost 7 bases. The CDR3 region has the DNA TGCGCCAGCAGCCAAGACCCCGGACAGGGGGCAGTCAATTCACCCCTCCACTTT. Translated: CASSQDPGQGAVNSPLHF.

This CDR3 is CASTFDDLSSYNEQFF. The CDR3, as DNA: TGCGCCAGCACCTTCGACGACTTAAGCTCCTACAATGAGCAGTTCTTC. The chain recombines TRBV5-1 with TRBJ2-1; D unclear. CDR3 length equals 16 residues. Trimming removed 6 bases from V and 0 bases from J, with 16 bases in between. Per the germline V gene, CDR1 is SGHRS and CDR2 is YFSETQ.

This sequence joins TRBV19 and TRBJ1-5, with 7 bases matching TRBD1. The CDR3 covers 14 residues. With 4 bases clipped from V and 5 bases from J, the junction kept 5 bases outside the gene matches. From germline, CDR1 is LNHDA and CDR2 SQIVND (reference sequence). In DNA, the CDR3 is TGTGCCAGTAGTAACCCCAGGGGGGATCAGCCCCAGCATTTT. Its protein is CASSNPRGDQPQHF.

The chain couples TRBV7-9 to TRBJ1-3, with TRBD1 as a possible D gene (5 bases). CDR1 is SEHNR, CDR2 FQNEAQ, per germline (reference sequence). The CDR3 is 15 amino acids. V lost 5 bases to trimming and J lost 4 bases, with 15 bases between them. Here the CDR3 DNA reads TGTGCCAGCAGCGCAGGCGGGGGGGTCGGAAACACCATATATTTT. This encodes CASSAGGGVGNTIYF.

The chain combines TRBV11-1 with TRBJ2-1; 8 nucleotides agree with TRBD2. Germline loops: CDR1 SGHAT, CDR2 FQDESV (reference sequence). With V trimmed by 3 bases and J by 6 bases, 10 bases remained unmatched. The CDR3 loop spans 16 amino acids. The CDR3 DNA sequence: TGTGCCAGCAGCTTTCTTCCGAGCGGGAGAGTCAATGAGCAGTTCTTC. Translating it yields CASSFLPSGRVNEQFF.

This chain uses TRBV3-1 (or the pseudogene TRBV3-2) with TRBJ2-2; 9 bases map to TRBD2. After removal of 1 base from V and 0 bases from J, the junction contained 0 bases not matched to a gene. The CDR3 is 16 amino acids. Per the germline V gene, CDR1 is LGHDT and CDR2 is YNNKEL (reference sequence). CDR3 sequence (DNA): TGTGCCAGCAGCCAAGGACTAGCGGCGAACACCGGGGAGCTGTTTTTT. Translated, it gives CASSQGLAANTGELFF.

The chain is built from TRBV6-1 and TRBJ2-1; 12 bases agree with TRBD2. The ends lost 4 bases at V and 4 bases at J; junction bases unmatched: 5. Germline V gene sequence: CDR1 MNHNS, CDR2 SASEGT. The CDR3 consists of 16 residues. The CDR3 protein is CASSVSGTSGYNEQFF. The CDR3 DNA reads as TGTGCCAGCAGTGTTTCCGGGACTAGCGGGTACAATGAGCAGTTCTTC.

The chain combines TRBV12-5 with TRBJ2-3, with D uncertain. The length of the CDR3 is 14 residues. Germline V lookup: CDR1 LGHNT, CDR2 FRNRAP. V gave up 3 bases and J gave up 7 bases, with 14 bases separating them. CDR3 protein: CASGFVRGQHTQYF. CDR3 nucleotide sequence: TGTGCTAGTGGTTTTGTTCGCGGCCAACATACGCAGTATTTT. Complete variable domain (other parts from reference TRBV12-5 and TRBJ2-3): DARVTQTPRHKVTEMGQEVTMRCQPILGHNTVFWYRQTMMQGLELLAYFRNRAPLDDSGMPKDRFSAEMPDATLATLKIQPSEPRDSAVYFCASGFVRGQHTQYFGPGTRLTVL.

The chain is built from TRBV7-3 and TRBJ2-5; TRBD2 matches at 7 bases. CDR3 size: 13 residues. Trimming removed 3 bases from V and 4 bases from J; junction bases left unmatched: 2. Looked up from germline, CDR1 is SGHTA and CDR2 is FQGTGA. The CDR3 region is CASSLGGRETQYF. The DNA for the CDR3 is TGTGCCAGCAGCTTGGGGGGGAGAGAGACCCAGTACTTC.

This chain connects TRBV19 to TRBJ1-4; TRBD1 is a possible D gene (5 bases). Germline CDR1 is LNHDA and CDR2 is SQIVND (reference sequence). The CDR3 extends over 16 amino acids. V lost 3 bases and J 8 bases, leaving 19 bases between the germline ends. The CDR3 is CASSIIWAQGGEKLFF. DNA of the CDR3: TGTGCCAGTAGTATTATCTGGGCCCAGGGAGGGGAAAAACTGTTTTTT.

Remarks on this clone: Other DNA sequences in the sample encode the same CDR3. CDR3 region: CASRPTGGDYGYTF. CDR3 DNA: TGTGCCAGCAGGCCGACAGGGGGCGACTATGGCTACACCTTC. This chain uses TRBV6-5 with TRBJ1-2, with 10 bases that match TRBD1. J lost 3 bases, V lost 6 bases, and 4 bases had no gene match. Per germline, CDR1 MNHEY and CDR2 SVGAGI. The CDR3 is 14 amino acids.

The chain employs TRBV2 and TRBJ2-3; 9 bases agree with TRBD1. J lost 4 bases, V lost 3 bases, and 2 bases had no gene match. Germline CDR1 SNHLY, CDR2 FYNNEI. The CDR3 sequence is 14 residues long. Here the CDR3 reads CASSEGQGSDTQYF. The DNA for the CDR3 is TGTGCCAGCAGTGAGGGACAGGGATCAGATACGCAGTATTTT.

The rearrangement uses TRBV5-1 and TRBJ2-1, with TRBD2 matching 16 bases. Germline CDR1 and CDR2: SGHRS and YFSETQ. The CDR3 loop spans 17 amino acids. V lost 3 bases and J lost 2; bases outside the gene matches: 2. CDR3 loop: CASSSGLAGGPYNEQFF. The CDR3 bases are TGCGCCAGCAGCTCGGGACTAGCGGGAGGGCCCTACAATGAGCAGTTCTTC.

The CDR3 is CASSLDSGNYEQYF. CDR3 nucleotides: TGCGCCAGCAGCCTCGATAGCGGAAATTACGAGCAGTACTTC. The chain joins TRBV5-1 to TRBJ2-7; D may be TRBD2 (6 bases). Germline V gene sequence: CDR1 SGHRS, CDR2 YFSETQ. Trimming cost V 4 bases and J 4 bases, with 15 bases left between them. The length of the CDR3 is 14 residues.

The chain joins TRBV6-5 to TRBJ1-1, with D perhaps TRBD1 (5 bases). The V gene's germline CDR1 is MNHEY and CDR2 SVGAGI. This CDR3 comprises 14 residues. V was shortened by 8 bases and J by 0 bases, with 13 bases between the two germline ends. The CDR3 protein is CASSDTSMNTEAFF. CDR3 bases: TGTGCCAGCTCGGACACCAGCATGAACACTGAAGCTTTCTTT.

The chain joins TRBV27 to TRBJ2-1; 9 nucleotides line up with TRBD1. The germline V gene has CDR1 MNHEY and CDR2 SMNVEV (reference sequence). The V gene end was trimmed by 5 bases and the J gene end by 2 bases; junction bases not matched to a gene: 4. The CDR3 loop spans 15 amino acids. The CDR3 protein is CASSRDREPYNEQFF. CDR3 nucleotide sequence: TGTGCCAGCAGTCGGGACAGGGAACCCTACAATGAGCAGTTCTTC.

The rearrangement uses TRBV9 and TRBJ1-2; 8 positions match TRBD1. V was pared by 0 bases and J by 6 bases, with 10 bases of the junction left unmatched. The CDR3 covers 16 residues. The germline CDR1 and CDR2 sequences are SGDLS and YYNGEE. CDR3 region: CASSVAPSLTGDGYTF. DNA of the CDR3: TGTGCCAGCAGCGTAGCCCCCTCCTTGACAGGGGATGGCTACACCTTC.

This clone appeared a single time. The rearrangement uses TRBV29-1 and TRBJ1-1; D gene uncertain. Trimming took 4 bases from V and 0 from J, leaving 9 bases between them. The germline gives CDR1 SQVTM, CDR2 ANQGSEA. The CDR3 totals 13 residues. The CDR3 loop reads CSVGAQMNTEAFF. The CDR3 DNA sequence: TGCAGCGTTGGGGCTCAGATGAACACTGAAGCTTTCTTT.

The gene calls are TRBV7-3 and TRBJ1-6; 8 bases match TRBD1. This CDR3 has 15 residues. The ends lost 0 bases at V and 7 bases at J; junction bases unmatched: 2. The germline V gene encodes CDR1 SGHTA and CDR2 FQGTGA. CDR3 residues: CASSLTWTGNSPLHF. Written as DNA, the CDR3 is TGTGCCAGCAGCTTAACTTGGACAGGGAATTCACCCCTCCACTTT.

Of note for this clone: Within the sample, other DNA sequences also encode this same CDR3. The chain joins TRBV5-1 to TRBJ2-1; maybe TRBD1 (6 bases). The CDR3 has 14 residues. Germline V CDR1 and CDR2: SGHRS, YFSETQ. V gave up 0 bases and J gave up 4 bases, with 8 bases separating them. CDR3 residues: CASSLERGYNEQFF. The DNA for the CDR3 is TGCGCCAGCAGCTTGGAAAGGGGGTACAATGAGCAGTTCTTC.

This chain's CDR3 is CASSRQWDINEKLFF. The CDR3 bases are TGTGCCAGCAGCCGACAATGGGACATAAATGAAAAACTGTTTTTT. This chain connects TRBV7-3 to TRBJ1-4, with TRBD1 as a possible D gene (6 bases). Per the germline V gene, CDR1 is SGHTA and CDR2 is FQGTGA. The length of the CDR3 is 15 residues. V was pared by 5 bases and J by 5 bases, with 15 bases between. Full variable domain (missing parts from reference TRBV7-3 and TRBJ1-4): GAGVSQTPSNKVTEKGKYVELRCDPISGHTALYWYRQSLGQGPEFLIYFQGTGAADDSGLPNDRFFAVRPEGSVSTLKIQRTERGDSAVYLCASSRQWDINEKLFFGSGTQLSVL.

CDR3: CASTPGSKETQYF. For the CDR3, the DNA is TGTGCCAGCACCCCGGGGTCAAAAGAGACCCAGTACTTC. The chain uses TRBV12-3 or TRBV12-4 and TRBJ2-5; a weak D match, TRBD2 (5 bases). This CDR3 region has 13 residues. Trimming stripped 7 bases from V and 3 bases from J, with 12 bases between.

The J gene is TRBJ2-6, the V gene TRBV18; no reliable D call. V was cut by 0 bases and J by 0 bases, with 6 bases left in between. This CDR3 is 16 amino acids long. Germline loops: CDR1 KGHSH, CDR2 LQKENI. In nucleotides, the CDR3 is TGTGCCAGCTCACCACCCCACATCTCTGGGGCCAACGTCCTGACTTTC. Amino acids: CASSPPHISGANVLTF.

This chain connects TRBV19 to TRBJ2-1, with a weak D call TRBD1 (6 bases). The CDR3 totals 15 residues. Germline CDR1 LNHDA, CDR2 SQIVND (reference sequence). V was trimmed by 3 bases and J by 7 bases, leaving 16 bases between them. For the CDR3, the DNA is TGTGCCAGTAGTATTTGGGCAGGGGTAAGGAATGAGCAGTTCTTC. This gives the protein CASSIWAGVRNEQFF.

CDR3 in DNA: TGTGCTAGTGGACCTACAGGGGAGGAGACCCAGTACTTC. Translating it yields CASGPTGEETQYF. V and J are TRBV12-5 and TRBJ2-5; TRBD1 agrees at 7 bases. CDR1 and CDR2 (germline): LGHNT, FRNRAP. Losses at the gene ends were 6 bases for V and 5 bases for J; bases not matched to a gene: 6. This CDR3 region has 13 residues.

J is TRBJ1-6 and V is TRBV13; 8 nucleotides agree with TRBD1. Germline-derived CDR1 and CDR2 are PRHDT and FYEKMQ (reference sequence). V shed 5 bases, J shed 7 bases, and the junction held 4 bases outside the gene matches. The CDR3 loop spans 14 amino acids. For the CDR3, the DNA is TGTGCCAGCAGCCATAGGGACAGGAATTCACCCCTCCACTTT. Amino acids: CASSHRDRNSPLHF.

The chain carries TRBV5-1 and TRBJ1-2; 7 nucleotides align to TRBD1. CDR3 length equals 13 residues. With 0 bases clipped from V and 7 bases from J, the junction kept 3 bases outside the gene matches. Germline CDR1 is SGHRS and CDR2 is YFSETQ. The CDR3 loop reads CASSLEGALGYTF. The CDR3 bases are TGCGCCAGCAGCTTGGAGGGGGCTCTTGGCTACACCTTC.

V gene TRBV24-1 combines with J gene TRBJ1-1; weak D call: TRBD1 (6 bases). Germline V lookup: CDR1 KGHDR, CDR2 SFDVKD. The V end was cut by 5 bases, the J end by 0 bases, with 9 bases between. The CDR3 runs 14 residues. The CDR3 nucleotides are TGTGCCACCAGTGCAGGGGACCTGAACACTGAAGCTTTCTTT. Protein product: CATSAGDLNTEAFF.

As DNA, the CDR3 is TGTGCCAGTAGTTTTGTCAGGAATGAGCAGTTCTTC. Its translation is CASSFVRNEQFF. The chain links TRBV19 to TRBJ2-1; D is unclear. CDR3 size: 12 residues. Germline V gives CDR1 LNHDA, CDR2 SQIVND (reference sequence). The V end lost 5 bases, the J end lost 7 bases, and 9 bases lay between the germline ends.

CDR3 nucleotides: TGTGCCAGCAGCCCAGAACAGGGGACCAACTATGGCTACACCTTC. Its protein is CASSPEQGTNYGYTF. The gene calls are TRBV11-2 and TRBJ1-2, with 7 positions matching TRBD1. Germline trimming cut 5 bases from V and 2 bases from J; bases unmatched to any gene: 8. Germline CDR1 is SGHAT and CDR2 is FQNNGV. This CDR3 has 15 amino acids.